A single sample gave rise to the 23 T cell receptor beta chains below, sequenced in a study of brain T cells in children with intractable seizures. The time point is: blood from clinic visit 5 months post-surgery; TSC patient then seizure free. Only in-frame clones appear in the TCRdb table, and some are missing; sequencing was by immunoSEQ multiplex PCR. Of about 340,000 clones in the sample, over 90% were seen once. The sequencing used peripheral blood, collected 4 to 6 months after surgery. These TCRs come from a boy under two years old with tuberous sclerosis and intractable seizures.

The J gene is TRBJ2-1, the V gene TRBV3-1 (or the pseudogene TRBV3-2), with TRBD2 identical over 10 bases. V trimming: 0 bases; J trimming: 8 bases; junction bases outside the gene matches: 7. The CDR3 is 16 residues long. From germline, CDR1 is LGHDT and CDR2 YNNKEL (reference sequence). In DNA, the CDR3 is TGTGCCAGCAGCCAAGAGGCTAGCGGGAGTATGGATGAGCAGTTCTTC. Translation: CASSQEASGSMDEQFF.

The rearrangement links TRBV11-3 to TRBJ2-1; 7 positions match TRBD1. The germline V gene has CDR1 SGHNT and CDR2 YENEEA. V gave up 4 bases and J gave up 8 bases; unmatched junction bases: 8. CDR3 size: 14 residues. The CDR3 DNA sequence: TGTGCCAGCAGCTCCAGACAGGGTTGGCATGAGCAGTTCTTC. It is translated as CASSSRQGWHEQFF.

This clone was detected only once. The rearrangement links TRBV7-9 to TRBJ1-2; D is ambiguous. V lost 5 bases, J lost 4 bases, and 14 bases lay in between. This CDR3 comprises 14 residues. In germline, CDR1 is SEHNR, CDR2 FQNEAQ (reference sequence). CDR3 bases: TGTGCCAGCAGCGTATGGCAAGACACCTATGGCTACACCTTC. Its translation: CASSVWQDTYGYTF.

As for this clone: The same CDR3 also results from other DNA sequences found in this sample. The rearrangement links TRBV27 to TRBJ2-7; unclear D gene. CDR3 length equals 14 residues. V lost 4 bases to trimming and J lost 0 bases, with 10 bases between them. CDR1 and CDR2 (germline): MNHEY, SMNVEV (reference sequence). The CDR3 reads CASSWTASSYEQYF. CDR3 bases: TGTGCCAGCAGTTGGACCGCTAGCTCCTACGAGCAGTACTTC.

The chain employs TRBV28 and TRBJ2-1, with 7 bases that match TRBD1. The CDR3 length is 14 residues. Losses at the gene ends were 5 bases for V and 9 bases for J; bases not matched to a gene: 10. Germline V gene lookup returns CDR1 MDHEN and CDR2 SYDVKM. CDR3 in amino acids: CASSITGVGSEQFF. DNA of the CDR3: TGTGCCAGCAGTATAACAGGGGTTGGGAGTGAGCAGTTCTTC.

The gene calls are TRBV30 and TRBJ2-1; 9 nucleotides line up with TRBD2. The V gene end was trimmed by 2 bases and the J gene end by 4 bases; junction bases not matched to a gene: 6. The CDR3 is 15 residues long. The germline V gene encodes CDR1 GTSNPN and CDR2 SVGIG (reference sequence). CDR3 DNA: TGTGCCTGGAGTCTCAGCGGGAGGAAGTACAATGAGCAGTTCTTC. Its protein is CAWSLSGRKYNEQFF.

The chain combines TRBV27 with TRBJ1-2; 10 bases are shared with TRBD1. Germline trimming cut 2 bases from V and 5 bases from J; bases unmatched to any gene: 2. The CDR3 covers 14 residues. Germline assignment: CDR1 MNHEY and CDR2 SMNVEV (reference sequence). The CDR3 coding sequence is TGTGCCAGCAGTTTAGAGGGACAGGGGTATGGCTACACCTTC. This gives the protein CASSLEGQGYGYTF.

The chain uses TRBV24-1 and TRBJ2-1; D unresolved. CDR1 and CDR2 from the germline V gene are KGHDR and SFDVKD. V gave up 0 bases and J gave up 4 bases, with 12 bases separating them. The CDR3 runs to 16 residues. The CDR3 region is CATSDLGENQYNEQFF. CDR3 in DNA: TGTGCCACCAGTGATTTGGGGGAAAACCAATACAATGAGCAGTTCTTC.

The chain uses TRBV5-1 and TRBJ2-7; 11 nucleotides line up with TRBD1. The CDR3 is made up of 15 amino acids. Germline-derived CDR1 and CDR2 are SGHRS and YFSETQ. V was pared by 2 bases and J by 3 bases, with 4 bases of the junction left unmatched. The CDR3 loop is CASSFGTGGGYEQYF. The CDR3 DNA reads TGCGCCAGCAGCTTCGGGACAGGGGGTGGCTACGAGCAGTACTTC.

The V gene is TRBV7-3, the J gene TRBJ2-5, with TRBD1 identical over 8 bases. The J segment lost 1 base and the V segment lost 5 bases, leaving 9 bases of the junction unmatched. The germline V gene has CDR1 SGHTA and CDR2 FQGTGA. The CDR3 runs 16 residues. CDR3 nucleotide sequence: TGTGCCAGCAGCCGTCGGACAGGGTTGGGCCAAGAGACCCAGTACTTC. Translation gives CASSRRTGLGQETQYF.

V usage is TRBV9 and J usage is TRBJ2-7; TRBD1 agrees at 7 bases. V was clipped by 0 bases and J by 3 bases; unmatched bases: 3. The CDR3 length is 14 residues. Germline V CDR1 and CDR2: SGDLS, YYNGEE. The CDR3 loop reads CASSVGGQDYEQYF. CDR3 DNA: TGTGCCAGCAGCGTAGGAGGACAGGACTACGAGCAGTACTTC.

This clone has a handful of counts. Here the CDR3 DNA reads TGTGCCAGCAGTTACGACAGATTATATGGCTACACCTTC. This encodes CASSYDRLYGYTF. The chain couples TRBV6-5 to TRBJ1-2; the D gene is possibly TRBD1 (5 bases). This CDR3 is built from 13 residues. From germline, CDR1 is MNHEY and CDR2 SVGAGI. The ends were cut back, 2 bases at V and 5 bases at J, with 9 bases in the middle.

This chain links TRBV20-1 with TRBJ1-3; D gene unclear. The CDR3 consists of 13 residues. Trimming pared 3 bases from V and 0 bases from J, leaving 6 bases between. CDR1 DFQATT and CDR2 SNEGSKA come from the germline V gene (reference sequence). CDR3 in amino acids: CSASMPSGNTIYF. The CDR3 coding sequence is TGCAGTGCTAGTATGCCCTCTGGAAACACCATATATTTT.

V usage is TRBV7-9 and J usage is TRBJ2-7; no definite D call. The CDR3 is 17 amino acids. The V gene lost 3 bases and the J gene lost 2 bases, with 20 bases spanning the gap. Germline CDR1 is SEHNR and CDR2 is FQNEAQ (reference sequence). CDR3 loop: CASSFLGSGMATYEQYF. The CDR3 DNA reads TGTGCCAGCAGCTTCCTAGGGTCAGGTATGGCGACCTACGAGCAGTACTTC. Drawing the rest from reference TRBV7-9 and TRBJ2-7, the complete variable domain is DTGVSQNPRHKITKRGQNVTFRCDPISEHNRLYWYRQTLGQGPEFLTYFQNEAQLEKSRLLSDRFSAERPKGSFSTLEIQRTEQGDSAMYLCASSFLGSGMATYEQYFGPGTRLTVT.

The CDR3 is CASSPLVGRSSGANVLTF. CDR3 DNA: TGTGCCAGCAGCCCCCTCGTGGGGCGTTCCTCTGGGGCCAACGTCCTGACTTTC. The chain employs TRBV7-9 and TRBJ2-6, with D possibly TRBD1 on 5 matching bases. CDR1 and CDR2 from the germline V gene are SEHNR and FQNEAQ (reference sequence). V lost 5 bases and J lost 0, with 17 bases in between. This CDR3 contains 18 residues.

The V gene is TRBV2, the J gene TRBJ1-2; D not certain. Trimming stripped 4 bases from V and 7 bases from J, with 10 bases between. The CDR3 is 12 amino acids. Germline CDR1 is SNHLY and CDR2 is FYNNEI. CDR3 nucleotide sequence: TGTGCCAGCAGTGTAGGTAGCTTTGGCTACACCTTC. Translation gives CASSVGSFGYTF.

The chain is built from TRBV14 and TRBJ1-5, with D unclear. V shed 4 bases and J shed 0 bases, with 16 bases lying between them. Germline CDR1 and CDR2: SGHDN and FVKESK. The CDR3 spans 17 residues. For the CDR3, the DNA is TGTGCCAGCAGCCCAGGCTACCGGAATTATAGCAATCAGCCCCAGCATTTT. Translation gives CASSPGYRNYSNQPQHF.

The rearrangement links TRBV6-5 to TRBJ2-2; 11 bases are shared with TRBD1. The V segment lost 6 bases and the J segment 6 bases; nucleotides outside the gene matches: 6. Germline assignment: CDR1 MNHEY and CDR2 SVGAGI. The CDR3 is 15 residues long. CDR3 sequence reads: CASSRDRGSAGELFF. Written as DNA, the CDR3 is TGTGCCAGCAGCAGGGACAGGGGGTCCGCCGGGGAGCTGTTTTTT.

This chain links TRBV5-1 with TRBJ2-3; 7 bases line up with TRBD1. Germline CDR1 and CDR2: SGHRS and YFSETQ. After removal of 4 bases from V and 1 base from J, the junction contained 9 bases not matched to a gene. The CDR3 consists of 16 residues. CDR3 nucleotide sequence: TGCGCCAGCAGCCCCGACAGGGAGATTCGCACAGATACGCAGTATTTT. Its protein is CASSPDREIRTDTQYF.

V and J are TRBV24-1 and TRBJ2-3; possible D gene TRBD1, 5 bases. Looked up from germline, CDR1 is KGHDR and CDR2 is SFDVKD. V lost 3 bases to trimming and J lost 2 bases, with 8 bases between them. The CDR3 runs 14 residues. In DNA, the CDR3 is TGTGCCACCAGTGATAGGGGATCCACAGATACGCAGTATTTT. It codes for CATSDRGSTDTQYF.

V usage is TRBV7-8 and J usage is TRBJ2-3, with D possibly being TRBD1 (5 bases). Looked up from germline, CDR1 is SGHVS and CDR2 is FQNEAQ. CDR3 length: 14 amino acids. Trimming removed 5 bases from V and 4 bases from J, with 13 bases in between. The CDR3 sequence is CASSLGARADTQYF. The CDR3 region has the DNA TGTGCCAGCAGCCTAGGGGCACGGGCAGATACGCAGTATTTT.

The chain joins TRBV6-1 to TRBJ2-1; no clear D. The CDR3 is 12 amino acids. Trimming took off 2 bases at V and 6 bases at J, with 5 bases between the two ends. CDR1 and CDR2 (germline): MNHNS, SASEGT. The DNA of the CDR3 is TGTGCCAGCAGTGAATTGGTCAATGAGCAGTTCTTC. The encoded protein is CASSELVNEQFF.

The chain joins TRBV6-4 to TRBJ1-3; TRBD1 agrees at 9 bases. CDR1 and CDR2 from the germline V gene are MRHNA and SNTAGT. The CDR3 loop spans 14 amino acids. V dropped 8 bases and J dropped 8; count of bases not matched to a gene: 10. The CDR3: CASGRGQGRDTIYF. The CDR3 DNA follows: TGTGCCAGCGGAAGGGGACAGGGAAGAGACACCATATATTTT.